The clone carrying this T cell receptor (beta chain) was detected ten times or more. Its antigen is still unknown. CDR3 length: 14 amino acids. Germline CDR1 WSHSY, CDR2 SAAADI. Trimming left V 6 bases short and J 2 bases short, with 12 bases between. Template material for amplifying TCR beta CDR3 regions consisted of RNA transcripts. A first-round RT-PCR of the TCR CDR3 used the HTBI primer set. TCRdb reprocessed the multiplex PCR reads with MiXCR, giving one entry per CDR3 protein. Of roughly 400,000 distinct CDR3 sequences detected, around 15% appear once; the ten largest clones hold approximately 27%. This sample stems from a study of T cells in Graves' hyperthyroidism and ophthalmopathy. Study-level background: Blood was drawn when the patient was first diagnosed and still untreated. Study-wide results and caveats: Among thyroid clonotypes expanded above 0.001, most also appeared in blood.

This clonotype was obtained from a man between 50 and 59 years old with Graves' ophthalmopathy. Material for sequencing was blood. The V gene is TRBV10-2, the J gene TRBJ2-3; D perhaps matches TRBD2 (6 bases). The chain's CDR3 is CASSGRPDTDTQYF. The CDR3 coding sequence is TGCGCCAGCAGCGGGAGACCCGACACAGATACGCAGTATTTT.